Sequencing of this TCR beta chain was carried out in a study of T cells in localized non-small cell lung cancer. Study results and limitations: Uninvolved adjacent lung had higher T cell clonality than tumor and all other tissues.

Generated by immunoSEQ multiplex PCR, the TCRdb table keeps only in-frame clones and is missing some. The table has roughly 48,000 clones, approximately 80% seen once. V trimming: 2 bases; J trimming: 5 bases; junction bases outside the gene matches: 5. This CDR3 region has 15 residues. From germline, CDR1 is SGDLS and CDR2 YYNGEE. In its sample, this clone was seen once. Its antigen remains unidentified. The receptor comes from a man aged 35 to 70 with stage I squamous cell lung carcinoma. The source material was peripheral blood, sampled before any cancer treatment. The J gene is TRBJ2-1, the V gene TRBV9; 9 bases fit TRBD1. The CDR3 DNA is TGTGCCAGCAGCGTCCGGGACAGGGCTGACAATGAGCAGTTCTTC. This gives the protein CASSVRDRADNEQFF.